Listed here are 25 T cell receptor beta chains from one sample, sequenced in a study of radiotherapy plus CTLA-4 blockade in lung cancer. Libraries were prepared by immunoSEQ multiplex PCR; TCRdb keeps only in-frame clonotypes and omits some of them. Among 55,000 to 80,000 clones listed, around 87% were seen once. The source material was peripheral blood, sampled from a patient treated with radiotherapy plus ipilimumab. The receptors come from a human donor with non-small cell lung cancer that progressed on radiotherapy plus ipilimumab.

This chain joins TRBV27 and TRBJ2-5, with 11 bases matching TRBD2. The V gene's germline CDR1 is MNHEY and CDR2 SMNVEV (reference sequence). The trim removed 2 bases at V and 2 bases at J, leaving 10 bases unmatched. The CDR3 totals 18 residues. The CDR3 sequence is CASSLRGGLAGLQETQYF. The CDR3 nucleotides are TGTGCCAGCAGTTTAAGAGGCGGACTAGCGGGCCTACAAGAGACCCAGTACTTC.

This chain uses TRBV12-5 with TRBJ1-4; D is ambiguous. In germline, CDR1 is LGHNT, CDR2 FRNRAP. The V end was cut by 7 bases, the J end by 1 base, with 13 bases between. CDR3 length: 15 residues. DNA of the CDR3: TGTGCTAGTGTGAGGCAGCTAGGAACTAATGAAAAACTGTTTTTT. Translated, it gives CASVRQLGTNEKLFF.

The gene calls are TRBV28 and TRBJ1-1; possible D gene TRBD1, 5 bases. The CDR3 extends over 13 amino acids. The ends were cut back, 6 bases at V and 2 bases at J, with 10 bases in the middle. The V gene's germline CDR1 is MDHEN and CDR2 SYDVKM. For the CDR3, the DNA is TGTGCCAGCAGCCGGGGGAGAAACACTGAAGCTTTCTTT. Its translation is CASSRGRNTEAFF.

V gene TRBV7-6 combines with J gene TRBJ2-5, with 8 bases that match TRBD1. V lost 4 bases, J lost 7 bases, and 5 bases stayed unmatched. The CDR3 has 13 amino acids. CDR1 and CDR2 (germline): SGHVS, FNYEAQ. CDR3: CASSSDRVATQYF. The DNA of the CDR3 is TGTGCCAGCAGCTCGGACAGGGTGGCGACCCAGTACTTC.

This clone was detected only once. V usage is TRBV27 and J usage is TRBJ2-3; possibly TRBD2 for D (5 bases). Germline V lookup: CDR1 MNHEY, CDR2 SMNVEV (reference sequence). V was shortened by 6 bases and J by 6 bases, with 19 bases between the two germline ends. The CDR3 runs 15 residues. The CDR3 region has the DNA TGTGCCAGCAGCAGTTTAACTAGGCCGGGGGATACGCAGTATTTT. This translates into CASSSLTRPGDTQYF.

Regarding this clone: The sample holds other DNA sequences that translate to the same CDR3. The V call is TRBV2, the J call TRBJ1-1; TRBD1 matches at 8 bases. The germline CDR1 and CDR2 sequences are SNHLY and FYNNEI. Trimming removed 6 bases from V and 0 bases from J; junction bases left unmatched: 6. This CDR3 has 15 amino acids. CDR3 nucleotide sequence: TGTGCCAGCAGCGAAAGACAGGGGATGAACACTGAAGCTTTCTTT. Protein: CASSERQGMNTEAFF.

Here the CDR3 DNA reads TGTGCCAGCAGCTCCCGTTATGACAGGGATACGCAGTATTTT. This gives the protein CASSSRYDRDTQYF. V gene TRBV11-2 combines with J gene TRBJ2-3, with a weak D call TRBD1 (6 bases). Trimming removed 4 bases from V and 6 bases from J, with 14 bases in between. Germline CDR1 reads SGHAT; CDR2 reads FQNNGV. The CDR3 runs to 14 residues.

This clone was counted once. The chain carries TRBV6-5 and TRBJ1-4, with 7 bases identical to TRBD1. This CDR3 spans 13 amino acids. Germline V CDR1 and CDR2: MNHEY, SVGAGI. V lost 2 bases, J lost 8 bases, and 2 bases stayed unmatched. The CDR3 sequence is CASSYRGQEKLFF. The CDR3 nucleotides are TGTGCCAGCAGTTACAGGGGGCAGGAAAAACTGTTTTTT.

V and J are TRBV5-1 and TRBJ2-7; possibly TRBD1 or TRBD2 for D (5 bases each). CDR3 length equals 17 residues. Germline CDR1 and CDR2: SGHRS and YFSETQ. V was shortened by 0 bases and J by 2 bases, with 18 bases between the two germline ends. CDR3 protein: CASSLAAGDLAPYEQYF. CDR3 coding DNA: TGCGCCAGCAGCTTGGCTGCCGGGGACCTTGCCCCCTACGAGCAGTACTTC.

V is TRBV4-1 and J is TRBJ1-1; 7 nucleotides agree with TRBD1. Germline trimming cut 6 bases from V and 4 bases from J; bases unmatched to any gene: 8. Germline lookup yields CDR1 MGHRA and CDR2 YSYEKL. The length of the CDR3 is 14 residues. This CDR3 is CASRFTGDGTEAFF. The CDR3 region has the DNA TGCGCCAGCAGATTTACAGGGGATGGCACTGAAGCTTTCTTT.

The chain recombines TRBV29-1 with TRBJ2-2; D ambiguous. V was pared by 5 bases and J by 8 bases, with 12 bases between. This CDR3 region has 12 residues. Germline assignment: CDR1 SQVTM and CDR2 ANQGSEA. CDR3 sequence: CSVLNWSGELFF. DNA for the CDR3: TGCAGCGTTTTAAATTGGTCTGGGGAGCTGTTTTTT.

This chain uses TRBV5-8 with TRBJ1-3; D remains ambiguous. The CDR3 runs 15 residues. V dropped 4 bases and J dropped 0 bases, with 11 bases sitting between them. Germline loops: CDR1 SGHTS, CDR2 YDEGEE. CDR3 nucleotides: TGTGCCAGCAGCAGAGACTGGAGCTCTGGAAACACCATATATTTT. It specifies CASSRDWSSGNTIYF.

This chain connects TRBV6-1 to TRBJ2-2; D is undetermined. From germline, CDR1 is MNHNS and CDR2 SASEGT. The V end was cut by 3 bases, the J end by 6 bases, with 14 bases between. This CDR3 region has 15 residues. The CDR3: CASSDQRWPPGELFF. The CDR3, as DNA: TGTGCCAGCAGTGATCAACGGTGGCCGCCCGGGGAGCTGTTTTTT.

The gene calls are TRBV5-1 and TRBJ2-7; no clear D. The CDR3 runs 15 residues. Germline V lookup: CDR1 SGHRS, CDR2 YFSETQ. The V end was cut by 0 bases, the J end by 2 bases, with 12 bases between. The CDR3 is CASSLDTGPTYEQYF. The CDR3 DNA reads TGCGCCAGCAGCTTGGACACGGGCCCAACCTACGAGCAGTACTTC.

The genes are TRBV19 and TRBJ2-1; no firm D call. This CDR3 comprises 15 residues. Trimming took off 0 bases at V and 0 bases at J, with 6 bases between the two ends. Germline CDR1 reads LNHDA; CDR2 reads SQIVND (reference sequence). The CDR3 sequence is CASSIESSSYNEQFF. Here the CDR3 DNA reads TGTGCCAGTAGTATAGAGAGTAGCTCCTACAATGAGCAGTTCTTC.

J is TRBJ2-1 and V is TRBV19; tentatively, D is TRBD2 (5 bases). V gave up 5 bases and J gave up 6 bases, with 8 bases separating them. The CDR3 runs 12 residues. CDR1 is LNHDA and CDR2 is SQIVND in the germline V gene (reference sequence). In DNA, the CDR3 is TGTGCCAGTAGTCCAGGACTCAATGAGCAGTTCTTC. Protein: CASSPGLNEQFF.

The table lists this clone with a count of one. This rearrangement joins TRBV10-2 to TRBJ2-7; D not certain. CDR3 size: 16 residues. The germline gives CDR1 WSHSY, CDR2 SAAADI. Trimming cost V 7 bases and J 7 bases, with 26 bases left between them. CDR3 region: CASTVGMRTGTREQYF. CDR3 bases: TGCGCCAGCACGGTGGGTATGAGGACCGGAACAAGGGAGCAGTACTTC.

V and J are TRBV6-5 and TRBJ2-2; 10 bases align to TRBD1. This CDR3 comprises 15 residues. After removal of 5 bases from V and 9 bases from J, the junction contained 9 bases not matched to a gene. Germline V lookup: CDR1 MNHEY, CDR2 SVGAGI. CDR3 sequence (DNA): TGTGCCAGCAGTACAACCGGGACAGGGGAGAGGGAGCTGTTTTTT. Protein product: CASSTTGTGERELFF.

The chain carries TRBV5-1 and TRBJ1-2; D is uncertain. CDR1 is SGHRS and CDR2 is YFSETQ in the germline V gene. This CDR3 is 13 amino acids long. V lost 0 bases, J lost 2 bases, and 5 bases lay in between. CDR3 nucleotides: TGCGCCAGCAGCTTGGTACAGAACTATGGCTACACCTTC. It codes for CASSLVQNYGYTF.

The chain uses TRBV29-1 and TRBJ2-1; the match to TRBD2 covers 11 bases. This CDR3 is 15 amino acids long. From germline, CDR1 is SQVTM and CDR2 ANQGSEA. With V trimmed by 8 bases and J by 0 bases, 6 bases remained unmatched. As DNA, the CDR3 is TGCAGCTTCACCGGGACTAGCGGCTCCTACAATGAGCAGTTCTTC. Translating it yields CSFTGTSGSYNEQFF.

V gene TRBV9 combines with J gene TRBJ1-2; no clear D. V shed 4 bases and J shed 3 bases, with 25 bases lying between them. The CDR3 has 18 residues. CDR1 is SGDLS and CDR2 is YYNGEE in the germline V gene. CDR3 nucleotide sequence: TGTGCCAGCAGCCCCCCTCCCGGTGTGGCAGCCCCGTACTATGGCTACACCTTC. This codes for CASSPPPGVAAPYYGYTF.

The chain is built from TRBV9 and TRBJ2-3; D ambiguous. With 0 bases removed from V and 6 bases from J, the gap between germline ends came to 2 bases. The CDR3 has 11 residues. From germline, CDR1 is SGDLS and CDR2 YYNGEE. CDR3 sequence reads: CASSVADTQYF. For the CDR3, the DNA is TGTGCCAGCAGCGTAGCTGATACGCAGTATTTT.

The chain carries TRBV27 and TRBJ2-7; D not certain. Germline V lookup: CDR1 MNHEY, CDR2 SMNVEV (reference sequence). V was shortened by 3 bases and J by 0 bases, with 15 bases between the two germline ends. The CDR3 runs 16 residues. The CDR3 DNA follows: TGTGCCAGCAGTTTGCCTAAGGGCCCGCGCTCCTACGAGCAGTACGTC. Protein sequence: CASSLPKGPRSYEQYV.

The gene calls are TRBV6-1 and TRBJ2-1, with 10 bases matching TRBD2. The CDR3 covers 14 residues. The V and J ends lost 5 bases and 6 bases, in that order; junction bases with no gene match: 4. Germline-derived CDR1 and CDR2 are MNHNS and SASEGT. The CDR3 DNA follows: TGTGCCAGCAGTTCTAGCGGGAGAGTCAATGAGCAGTTCTTC. This translates into CASSSSGRVNEQFF.

With respect to this clone: Its ends do not fully match the called genes, so a read error is possible. V and J are TRBV7-7 and TRBJ2-1; D assignment may be TRBD1 or TRBD2 (5 bases each). CDR3 length: 17 residues. In germline, CDR1 is SSHAT, CDR2 FNYEAQ (reference sequence). The DNA of the CDR3 is TGTGCTAGCAGCTCCGAGCTATGGGGGAAGGGCCAGAATGAGCAGTTCTTC. Residues: CASSSELWGKGQNEQFF.